These 3 T cell receptor beta chains originate from one sample sequenced in a study of Ad26.COV2.S vaccination and SARS-CoV-2 variants. Treatment specified: some 20 received Ad26.COV2.S at low or high dose, single or two shots; roughly five received placebo; per-sample allocation not given. All samples were drawn on day 63, counting from the first vaccine or placebo injection. Libraries were prepared by immunoSEQ multiplex PCR; TCRdb keeps only in-frame clonotypes and omits some of them. This sample has about 680,000 clones, with 80% to 90% found just once. Sample: peripheral blood, taken in a trial of Ad26.COV2.S vaccine versus placebo. The source is a person between 18 and 65 years old who received the Ad26.COV2.S COVID-19 vaccine or a placebo.

V and J are TRBV6-2 or TRBV6-3 and TRBJ2-5; possibly TRBD2 for D (5 bases). This CDR3 has 15 residues. Trimming shortened V by 5 bases and J by 1 base, and 14 bases separated the two germline ends. CDR1 and CDR2 (germline): MNHEY, SVGEGT. CDR3 in amino acids: CASSALLGIQETQYF. The CDR3 coding sequence is TGTGCCAGCAGTGCTCTACTAGGGATCCAAGAGACCCAGTACTTC.

This rearrangement joins TRBV7-3 to TRBJ2-5, with D tentatively TRBD2 (6 bases). Germline V gives CDR1 SGHTA, CDR2 FQGTGA. The CDR3 spans 12 residues. The V gene lost 5 bases and the J gene lost 13 bases, with 17 bases spanning the gap. As DNA, the CDR3 is TGTGCCAGCAGCCCGGGGGAGATGCCGCTGTACTTC. It yields the protein CASSPGEMPLYF.

V and J are TRBV24-1 and TRBJ1-4; D remains ambiguous. Germline V gives CDR1 KGHDR, CDR2 SFDVKD. The V end lost 5 bases, the J end lost 0 bases, and 21 bases lay between the germline ends. The CDR3 consists of 19 residues. The CDR3 DNA sequence: TGTGCCACCAGTGCCGTTAAGCCCGAGGGCATTGCAACTAATGAAAAACTGTTTTTT. Protein: CATSAVKPEGIATNEKLFF.